This T cell receptor (beta chain) stems from a study of immune evolution from preneoplasia to lung adenocarcinoma. Concerning this clone itself: Antigen unknown.

Data came from immunoSEQ multiplex PCR; TCRdb stores just in-frame clones and leaves some out. The sample lists some 9,400 clones, approximately 75% occurring once. Between the mid-2010s and the late 2010s, patients underwent resection in Japan or China. This CDR3 is built from 12 residues. CDR1 is GTSNPN, CDR2 SVGIG, per germline (reference sequence). Between the trimmed V and J ends, which lost 5 bases and 0 bases, there was a span of 5 bases. Study observations and caveats: Highest clonality occurred in KRAS-mutant, not EGFR-mutant or double wild-type, nodules. Normal lung had the highest top T cell clone frequencies. Later-stage lesions seemingly showed higher T cell density and diversity than normal lung.

Sequenced material: FFPE lung adenocarcinoma in situ tissue. This chain uses TRBV30 with TRBJ1-3; D is unresolved. The clonotype originates from a person aged 70 to 79 with lung adenocarcinoma. The DNA for the CDR3 is TGTGCCTGGTTATTCTCTGGAAACACCATATATTTT. It translates to CAWLFSGNTIYF. Together with reference TRBV30 and TRBJ1-3, the CDR3 gives the full variable domain: SQTIHQWPATLVQPVGSPLSLECTVEGTSNPNLYWYRQAAGRGLQLLFYSVGIGQISSEVPQNLSASRPQDRQFILSSKKLLLSDSGFYLCAWLFSGNTIYFGEGSWLTVV.